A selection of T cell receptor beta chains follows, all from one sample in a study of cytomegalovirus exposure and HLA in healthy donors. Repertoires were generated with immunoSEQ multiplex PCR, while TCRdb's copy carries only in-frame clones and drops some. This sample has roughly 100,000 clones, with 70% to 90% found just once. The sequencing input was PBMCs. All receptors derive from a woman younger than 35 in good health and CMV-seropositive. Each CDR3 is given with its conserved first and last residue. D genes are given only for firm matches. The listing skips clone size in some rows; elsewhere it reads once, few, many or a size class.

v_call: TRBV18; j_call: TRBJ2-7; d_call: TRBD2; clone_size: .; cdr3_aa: CASSARLGLAGPYEQYF; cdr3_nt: TGTGCCAGCTCAGCACGCCTGGGACTAGCGGGTCCCTACGAGCAGTACTTC
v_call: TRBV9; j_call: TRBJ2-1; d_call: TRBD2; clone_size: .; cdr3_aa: CASSVDMGLATEPGDNEQFF; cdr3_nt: TGTGCCAGCAGCGTAGATATGGGACTAGCAACAGAACCTGGGGACAATGAGCAGTTCTTC
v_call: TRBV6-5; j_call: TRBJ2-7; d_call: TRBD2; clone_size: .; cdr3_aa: CASSYGGRRYEQYF; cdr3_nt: TGTGCCAGCAGTTATGGCGGGAGGCGATACGAGCAGTACTTC
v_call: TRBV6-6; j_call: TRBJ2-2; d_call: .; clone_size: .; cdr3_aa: CASSFGTPPNGGELFF; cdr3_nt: TGTGCCAGCAGTTTCGGGACACCGCCTAATGGCGGGGAGCTGTTTTTT
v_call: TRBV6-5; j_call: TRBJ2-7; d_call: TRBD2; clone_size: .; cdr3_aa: CASRRTSGSVREQYF; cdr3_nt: TGTGCCAGCAGGCGGACTAGCGGGAGTGTTCGAGAGCAGTACTTC
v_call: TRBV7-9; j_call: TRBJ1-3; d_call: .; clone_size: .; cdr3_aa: CASSLSISGNTIYF; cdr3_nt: TGTGCCAGCAGCTTATCAATCTCTGGAAACACCATATATTTT
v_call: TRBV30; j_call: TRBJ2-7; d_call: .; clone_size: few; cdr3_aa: CAWATGFEQYF; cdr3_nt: TGTGCCTGGGCCACAGGGTTCGAGCAGTACTTC
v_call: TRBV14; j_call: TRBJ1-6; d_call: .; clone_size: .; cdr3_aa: CASSLKGAPLHF; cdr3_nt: TGTGCCAGCAGCCTAAAAGGAGCACCCCTCCACTTT
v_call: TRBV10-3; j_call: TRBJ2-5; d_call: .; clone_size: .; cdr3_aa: CASGSRGTETQYF; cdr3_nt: TGTGCCAGCGGGTCCAGGGGCACGGAGACCCAGTACTTC
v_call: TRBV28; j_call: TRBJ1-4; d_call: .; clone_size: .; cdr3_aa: CASSLGAENEKLFF; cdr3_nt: TGTGCCAGCAGTTTGGGCGCCGAGAATGAAAAACTGTTTTTT
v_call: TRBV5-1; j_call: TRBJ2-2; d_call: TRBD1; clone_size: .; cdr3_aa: CASSLGQGIGTGELFF; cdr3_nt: TGCGCCAGCAGCCTGGGACAGGGTATAGGCACCGGGGAGCTGTTTTTT
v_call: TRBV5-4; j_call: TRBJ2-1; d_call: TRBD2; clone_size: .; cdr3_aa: CASSLVGRGAYNEQFF; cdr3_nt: TGTGCCAGCAGCTTGGTGGGTCGGGGGGCCTACAATGAGCAGTTCTTC
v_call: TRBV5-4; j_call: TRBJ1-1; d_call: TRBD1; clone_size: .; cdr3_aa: CASSFNSGQLMNTEAFF; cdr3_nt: TGTGCCAGCAGCTTTAATTCGGGACAGCTTATGAACACTGAAGCTTTCTTT
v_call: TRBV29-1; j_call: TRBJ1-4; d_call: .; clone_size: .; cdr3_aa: CSVGGPISNGKLFF; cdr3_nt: TGCAGCGTTGGGGGGCCTATATCAAATGGAAAACTGTTTTTT
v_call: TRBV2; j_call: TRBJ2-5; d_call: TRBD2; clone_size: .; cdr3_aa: CASSVRGRETQYF; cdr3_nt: TGTGCCAGCAGTGTCCGCGGGAGGGAGACCCAGTACTTC
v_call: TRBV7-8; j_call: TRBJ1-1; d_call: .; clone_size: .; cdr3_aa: CASSLGGGTEAFF; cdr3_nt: TGTGCCAGCAGCTTAGGGGGAGGCACTGAAGCTTTCTTT
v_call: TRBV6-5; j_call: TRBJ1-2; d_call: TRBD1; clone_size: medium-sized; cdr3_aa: CASRATGFNYGYTF; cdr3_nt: TGTGCCAGCAGGGCGACAGGGTTCAACTATGGCTACACCTTC
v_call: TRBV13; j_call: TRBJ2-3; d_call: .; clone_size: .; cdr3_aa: CASSKLDKGLQLGTQYF; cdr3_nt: TGTGCCAGCAGCAAACTCGACAAGGGACTCCAACTCGGTACGCAGTATTTT
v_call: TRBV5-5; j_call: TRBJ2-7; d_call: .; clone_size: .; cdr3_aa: CASSLGLRGTYEQYF; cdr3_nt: TGTGCCAGCAGCTTGGGTCTCAGGGGGACTTACGAGCAGTACTTC
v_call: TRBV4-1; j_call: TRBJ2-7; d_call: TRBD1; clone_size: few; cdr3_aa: CASSQAGTAAYEQYF; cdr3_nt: TGCGCCAGCAGCCAAGCCGGGACAGCGGCCTACGAGCAGTACTTC
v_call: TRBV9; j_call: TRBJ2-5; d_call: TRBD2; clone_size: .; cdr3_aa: CASSARDGRGETQYF; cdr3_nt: TGTGCCAGCAGCGCCCGGGACGGGAGGGGGGAGACCCAGTACTTC
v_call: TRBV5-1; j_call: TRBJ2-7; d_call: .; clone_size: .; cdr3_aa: CASSLGGEYEQYF; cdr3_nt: TGCGCCAGCAGCTTGGGTGGAGAGTACGAGCAGTACTTC
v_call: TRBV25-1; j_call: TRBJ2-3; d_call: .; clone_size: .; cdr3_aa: CASSARVVASTSTDTQYF; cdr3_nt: TGTGCCAGCAGTGCCCGCGTGGTGGCGTCGACTAGCACAGATACGCAGTATTTT
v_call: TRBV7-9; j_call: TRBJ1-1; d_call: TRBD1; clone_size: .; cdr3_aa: CAVLEGQTNTEAFF; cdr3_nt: TGTGCCGTCCTAGAGGGACAGACGAACACTGAAGCTTTCTTT
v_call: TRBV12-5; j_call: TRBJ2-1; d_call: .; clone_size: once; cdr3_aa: CASGLGQGMGNEQFF; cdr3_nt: TGTGCTAGTGGTTTAGGTCAGGGGATGGGTAATGAGCAGTTCTTC
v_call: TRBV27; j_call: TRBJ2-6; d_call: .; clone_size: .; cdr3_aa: CASSGRDSGANVLTF; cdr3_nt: TGTGCCAGCTCTGGACGGGACTCTGGGGCCAACGTCCTGACTTTC
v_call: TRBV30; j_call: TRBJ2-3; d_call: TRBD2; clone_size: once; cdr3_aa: CAWSGGAGRLDTQYF; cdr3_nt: TGTGCCTGGAGTGGGGGAGCGGGAAGGCTAGATACGCAGTATTTT
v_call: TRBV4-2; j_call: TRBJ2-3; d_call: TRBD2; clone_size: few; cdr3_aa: CASSQDPPGLTSDTQYF; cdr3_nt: TGTGCCAGCAGCCAAGACCCCCCGGGACTAACTTCAGATACGCAGTATTTT
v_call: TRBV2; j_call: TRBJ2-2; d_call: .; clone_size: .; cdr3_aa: CASSGKRVVTGELFF; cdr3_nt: TGTGCCAGCAGTGGTAAGCGGGTAGTCACCGGGGAGCTGTTTTTT
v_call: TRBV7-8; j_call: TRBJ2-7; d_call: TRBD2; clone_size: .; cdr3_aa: CASGNSGGSGREQYF; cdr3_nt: TGTGCCAGCGGAAATAGCGGGGGGTCTGGTCGCGAGCAGTACTTC
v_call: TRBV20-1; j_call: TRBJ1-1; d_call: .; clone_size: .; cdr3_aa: CSLVRGTEAFF; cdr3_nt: TGCAGCCTCGTAAGGGGCACTGAAGCTTTCTTT
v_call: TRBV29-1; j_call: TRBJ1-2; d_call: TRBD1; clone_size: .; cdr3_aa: CSVRDSTKGYTF; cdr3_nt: TGCAGCGTGCGGGACAGCACTAAGGGCTACACCTTC
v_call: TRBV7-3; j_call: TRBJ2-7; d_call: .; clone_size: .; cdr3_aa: CASSPRVADLYEQYF; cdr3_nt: TGTGCCAGCAGCCCCCGAGTAGCGGACCTCTACGAGCAGTACTTC
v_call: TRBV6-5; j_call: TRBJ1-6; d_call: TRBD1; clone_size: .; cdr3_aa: CASRRQTGSESPLHF; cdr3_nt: TGTGCCAGCAGGCGACAGACAGGGAGTGAGTCACCCCTCCACTTT
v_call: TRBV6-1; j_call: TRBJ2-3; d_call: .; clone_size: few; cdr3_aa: CASSFSGGDTQYF; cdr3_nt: TGTGCCAGTTCATTTTCTGGAGGAGATACGCAGTATTTT
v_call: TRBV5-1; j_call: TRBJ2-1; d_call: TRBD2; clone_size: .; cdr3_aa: CASSLGLRGSYNEQFF; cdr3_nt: TGCGCCAGCAGCTTGGGTTTGCGGGGGAGTTACAATGAGCAGTTCTTC
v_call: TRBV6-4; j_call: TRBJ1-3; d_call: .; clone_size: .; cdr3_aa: CAREARASGNTIYF; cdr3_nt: TGTGCCAGGGAGGCTCGGGCCTCTGGAAACACCATATATTTT
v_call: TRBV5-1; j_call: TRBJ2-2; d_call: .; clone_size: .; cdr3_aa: CASSPLGEANTGELFF; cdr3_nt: TGCGCCAGCAGCCCCTTGGGAGAAGCCAACACCGGGGAGCTGTTTTTT
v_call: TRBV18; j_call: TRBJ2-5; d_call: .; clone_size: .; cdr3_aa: CASSPIETQYF; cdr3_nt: TGTGCCAGCTCACCTATAGAGACCCAGTACTTC
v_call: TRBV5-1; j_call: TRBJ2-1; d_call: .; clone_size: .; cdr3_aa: CASSLDSVYNEQFF; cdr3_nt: TGCGCCAGCAGCTTGGACAGTGTCTACAATGAGCAGTTCTTC
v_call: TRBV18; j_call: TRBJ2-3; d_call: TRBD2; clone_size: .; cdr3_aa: CASSPQLAGVKDTQYF; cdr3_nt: TGTGCCAGCTCACCTCAACTAGCGGGAGTGAAAGATACGCAGTATTTT
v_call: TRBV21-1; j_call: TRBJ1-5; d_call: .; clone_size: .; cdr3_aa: CASSKWGSLGACNQPQHF; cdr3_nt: TGTGCCAGCAGCAAATGGGGCAGTTTAGGGGCCTGCAATCAGCCCCAGCATTTT
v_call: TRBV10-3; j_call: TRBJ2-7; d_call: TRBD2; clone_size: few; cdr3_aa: CAISESGGPGEQYF; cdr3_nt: TGTGCCATCAGTGAGTCGGGAGGGCCGGGAGAGCAGTACTTC
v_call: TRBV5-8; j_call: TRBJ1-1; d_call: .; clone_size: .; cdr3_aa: CASSPRGGWGTEAFF; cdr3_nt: TGTGCCAGCAGCCCACGTGGGGGGTGGGGCACTGAAGCTTTCTTT
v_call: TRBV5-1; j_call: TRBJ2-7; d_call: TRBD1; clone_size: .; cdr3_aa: CASSARQGIENEQYF; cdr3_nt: TGCGCCAGCAGCGCCCGACAGGGAATCGAGAACGAGCAGTACTTC
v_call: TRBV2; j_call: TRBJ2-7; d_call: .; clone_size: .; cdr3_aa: CASRASSYEQYF; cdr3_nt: TGTGCCAGCAGGGCTAGCTCCTACGAGCAGTACTTC
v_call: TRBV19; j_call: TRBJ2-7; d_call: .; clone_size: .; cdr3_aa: CASSNAGTTYEQYF; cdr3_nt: TGTGCCAGTAGTAACGCCGGGACAACTTACGAGCAGTACTTC
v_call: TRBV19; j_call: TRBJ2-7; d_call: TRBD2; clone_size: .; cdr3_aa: CASSINGRLEQYF; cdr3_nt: TGTGCCAGTAGTATTAACGGGAGGCTTGAGCAGTACTTC
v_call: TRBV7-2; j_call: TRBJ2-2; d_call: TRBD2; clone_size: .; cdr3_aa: CASSPPTSGNGELFF; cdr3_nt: TGTGCCAGCAGCCCCCCCACTAGCGGTAACGGGGAGCTGTTTTTT
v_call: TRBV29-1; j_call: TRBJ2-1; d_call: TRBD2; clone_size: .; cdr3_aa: CSAGLGLGEQFF; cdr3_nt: TGCAGCGCGGGACTAGGGCTCGGCGAGCAGTTCTTC
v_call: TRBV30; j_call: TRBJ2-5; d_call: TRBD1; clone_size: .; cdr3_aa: CAWSVLGTVQETQYF; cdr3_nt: TGTGCCTGGAGTGTACTGGGGACAGTCCAAGAGACCCAGTACTTC
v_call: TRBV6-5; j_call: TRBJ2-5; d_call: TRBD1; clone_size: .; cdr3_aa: CASSYSWDREQETQYF; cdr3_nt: TGTGCCAGCAGTTACTCCTGGGACAGGGAACAAGAGACCCAGTACTTC
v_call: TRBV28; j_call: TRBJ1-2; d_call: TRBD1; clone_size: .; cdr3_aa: CASGSGTGTYGYTF; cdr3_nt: TGTGCCAGCGGCTCCGGGACAGGGACCTATGGCTACACCTTC
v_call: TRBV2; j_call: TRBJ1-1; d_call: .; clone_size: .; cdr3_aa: CASSTENTEAFF; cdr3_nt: TGTGCCAGCAGTACAGAGAACACTGAAGCTTTCTTT
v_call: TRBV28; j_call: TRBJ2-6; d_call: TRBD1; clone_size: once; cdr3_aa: CASQLFGQGDSGANVLTF; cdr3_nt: TGTGCCAGCCAGCTCTTCGGGCAGGGGGACTCTGGGGCCAACGTCCTGACTTTC
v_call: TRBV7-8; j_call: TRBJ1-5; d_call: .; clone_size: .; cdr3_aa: CASSGFRTDKVQPQHF; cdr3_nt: TGTGCCAGCAGCGGATTCAGGACAGACAAGGTTCAGCCCCAGCATTTT
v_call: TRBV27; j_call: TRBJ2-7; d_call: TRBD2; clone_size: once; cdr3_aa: CASSFRTSGRAYEQYF; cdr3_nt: TGTGCCAGCAGTTTTCGGACTAGCGGGAGGGCCTACGAGCAGTACTTC